One and the same sample provided the 20 T cell receptor beta chains below, sequenced in a study of blood T cell repertoires in COVID-19. Only in-frame clones appear in the TCRdb table, and some are missing; sequencing was by immunoSEQ multiplex PCR. The sample shows about 200,000 clones, 85% to 95% of them seen only once. Specimen: peripheral blood. The source is a man between 25 and 39 years old with COVID-19, enrolled during active disease.

The chain combines TRBV6-4 with TRBJ2-2; 9 bases line up with TRBD1. This CDR3 contains 16 residues. J gave up 7 bases and V 3 bases, and 9 bases lay outside the gene matches. CDR1 and CDR2 from the germline V gene are MRHNA and SNTAGT. The CDR3 spells CASSDTGTGYIGELFF. As DNA, the CDR3 is TGTGCCAGCAGTGATACCGGGACAGGGTACATCGGGGAGCTGTTTTTT.

V and J are TRBV27 and TRBJ2-7; 9 nucleotides match TRBD1. The CDR3 runs 14 residues. Germline CDR1 reads MNHEY; CDR2 reads SMNVEV (reference sequence). J was trimmed by 3 bases and V by 4 bases; bases with no gene match: 4. The CDR3 DNA reads as TGTGCCAGCAGTTGGACAGGGGAAATCTACGAGCAGTACTTC. Translated, it gives CASSWTGEIYEQYF.

This clone appeared once. The rearrangement joins TRBV5-1 to TRBJ2-1; TRBD1 matches at 10 bases. The germline V gene encodes CDR1 SGHRS and CDR2 YFSETQ. The CDR3 is 15 amino acids. Losses at the gene ends were 1 base for V and 5 bases for J; bases not matched to a gene: 3. CDR3 sequence reads: CASSLRQGANNEQFF. The CDR3 DNA reads TGCGCCAGCAGCTTGAGACAGGGGGCCAACAATGAGCAGTTCTTC. Combining the CDR3 with reference TRBV5-1 and TRBJ2-1 gives the whole variable domain KAGVTQTPRYLIKTRGQQVTLSCSPISGHRSVSWYQQTPGQGLQFLFEYFSETQRNKGNFPGRFSGRQFSNSRSEMNVSTLELGDSALYLCASSLRQGANNEQFFGPGTRLTVL.

This rearrangement joins TRBV3-1 (or the pseudogene TRBV3-2) to TRBJ1-6; D possibly corresponds to TRBD1 (6 bases). CDR3 size: 14 residues. Germline-derived CDR1 and CDR2 are LGHDT and YNNKEL (reference sequence). Trimming took 4 bases from V and 7 from J, leaving 11 bases between them. DNA for the CDR3: TGTGCCAGCAGCCGAGGGACACCAAATTCACCCCTCCACTTT. As protein: CASSRGTPNSPLHF.

The rearrangement uses TRBV10-2 and TRBJ1-3, with TRBD1 matching 7 bases. The V gene end was trimmed by 8 bases and the J gene end by 2 bases; junction bases not matched to a gene: 3. Germline V gives CDR1 WSHSY, CDR2 SAAADI. The CDR3 length is 13 residues. Written as DNA, the CDR3 is TGCGCCAGCTTGGGGACAGCTGGAAACACCATATATTTT. Translating it yields CASLGTAGNTIYF.

This chain connects TRBV6-5 to TRBJ1-1; 7 bases match TRBD1. The CDR3 is 14 amino acids. CDR1 and CDR2 (germline): MNHEY, SVGAGI. With 4 bases clipped from V and 3 bases from J, the junction kept 5 bases outside the gene matches. In DNA form, the CDR3 reads TGTGCCAGCAGTTCAGGGACAGTAGACACTGAAGCTTTCTTT. Residues: CASSSGTVDTEAFF.

The chain couples TRBV2 to TRBJ1-5, with D perhaps TRBD1 (6 bases). Per germline, CDR1 SNHLY and CDR2 FYNNEI. V was pared by 6 bases and J by 7 bases, with 16 bases between. This CDR3 contains 14 residues. The CDR3 bases are TGTGCCAGCAGGAGGTTACAGGGCGAACAGCCCCAGCATTTT. It yields the protein CASRRLQGEQPQHF.

The chain is built from TRBV30 and TRBJ2-7; weak D call: TRBD2 (7 bases). The germline CDR1 and CDR2 sequences are GTSNPN and SVGIG (reference sequence). CDR3 size: 15 residues. V lost 4 bases and J lost 2, with 18 bases in between. Here the CDR3 DNA reads TGTGCCTGGACGACAGTACCGGGGGGCGCCTACGAGCAGTACTTC. This codes for CAWTTVPGGAYEQYF.

The V gene is TRBV7-3, the J gene TRBJ2-3; unclear D gene. CDR1 is SGHTA and CDR2 is FQGTGA in the germline V gene. V gave up 3 bases and J gave up 5 bases, with 15 bases separating them. The CDR3 extends over 15 amino acids. The CDR3 loop is CASSLGRSVGDTQYF. The CDR3 DNA reads as TGTGCCAGCAGCTTGGGTAGGAGCGTTGGAGATACGCAGTATTTT.

The chain is built from TRBV5-1 and TRBJ1-3, with D possibly TRBD1 on 6 matching bases. The germline CDR1 and CDR2 sequences are SGHRS and YFSETQ. The CDR3 totals 19 residues. V was pared by 0 bases and J by 0 bases, with 19 bases between. CDR3 bases: TGCGCCAGCAGCTTGGCTCCGTCGGGAGGGGGGATCTCTGGAAACACCATATATTTT. Translation: CASSLAPSGGGISGNTIYF.

The chain is built from TRBV5-1 and TRBJ2-5, with TRBD2 identical over 10 bases. CDR1 is SGHRS, CDR2 YFSETQ, per germline. The CDR3 spans 15 residues. Trimming at V came to 1 base and at J to 5 bases, leaving 5 bases not matched to a gene. CDR3 loop: CASSLFLAGEETQYF. The CDR3 bases are TGCGCCAGCAGCTTGTTTCTAGCGGGGGAGGAGACCCAGTACTTC.

V gene TRBV6-5 combines with J gene TRBJ2-5; 7 positions match TRBD1. This CDR3 has 15 residues. Looked up from germline, CDR1 is MNHEY and CDR2 is SVGAGI. Germline trimming cut 6 bases from V and 1 base from J; bases unmatched to any gene: 8. CDR3 residues: CASRFDRDAQETQYF. The CDR3 coding sequence is TGTGCCAGCAGGTTCGACAGGGATGCCCAAGAGACCCAGTACTTC.

V usage is TRBV3-1 (or the pseudogene TRBV3-2) and J usage is TRBJ1-2; D not resolved. Trimming stripped 3 bases from V and 2 bases from J, with 4 bases between. This CDR3 contains 12 residues. CDR1 is LGHDT and CDR2 is YNNKEL in the germline V gene (reference sequence). CDR3 nucleotides: TGTGCCAGCAGCCAGGGCAACTATGGCTACACCTTC. It specifies CASSQGNYGYTF.

In its sample, this clone was seen once. Other DNA sequences in this sample translate to the same CDR3. The rearrangement joins TRBV6-5 to TRBJ1-2; tentatively, D is TRBD1 (5 bases). This CDR3 comprises 15 residues. V lost 0 bases and J 2 bases, leaving 10 bases between the germline ends. Germline assignment: CDR1 MNHEY and CDR2 SVGAGI. The CDR3 region is CASSYSGAGNYGYTF. CDR3 bases: TGTGCCAGCAGTTACTCTGGGGCAGGGAACTATGGCTACACCTTC.

Here the CDR3 reads CASSPPGGPSNYGYTF. CDR3 bases: TGTGCCAGCAGTCCCCCGGGGGGGCCATCTAACTATGGCTACACCTTC. The J gene is TRBJ1-2, the V gene TRBV27; tentatively, D is TRBD1 (6 bases). Germline lookup yields CDR1 MNHEY and CDR2 SMNVEV (reference sequence). The germline V and J ends were trimmed by 5 bases and 0 bases, with 16 bases remaining between them. The CDR3 spans 16 residues.

This clone was picked up one time. V usage is TRBV2 and J usage is TRBJ1-2; D call uncertain. Germline lookup yields CDR1 SNHLY and CDR2 FYNNEI. CDR3 length equals 14 residues. V was trimmed by 6 bases and J by 4 bases, leaving 15 bases between them. The CDR3 loop is CASSEIPAVYGYTF. In DNA, the CDR3 is TGTGCCAGCAGCGAAATACCGGCGGTCTATGGCTACACCTTC.

About this clone itself: Other DNA sequences in the same sample also yield this CDR3. DNA of the CDR3: TGCGCCAGCAGCTTCTCGGGGGACACTGAAGCTTTCTTT. Translation gives CASSFSGDTEAFF. The chain combines TRBV5-1 with TRBJ1-1, with D possibly matching TRBD1 (5 bases). Germline CDR1 is SGHRS and CDR2 is YFSETQ. The length of the CDR3 is 13 residues. V dropped 2 bases and J dropped 3 bases, with 8 bases sitting between them.

This rearrangement joins TRBV14 to TRBJ2-7, with D possibly matching TRBD2 (6 bases). CDR1 is SGHDN and CDR2 is FVKESK in the germline V gene. The V and J ends lost 0 bases and 2 bases respectively, with 11 bases between them. The length of the CDR3 is 15 residues. The CDR3 coding sequence is TGTGCCAGCAGCCAAGATGGGACTTTCCCCTACGAGCAGTACTTC. It is translated as CASSQDGTFPYEQYF.

The chain couples TRBV12-5 to TRBJ1-4; TRBD1 might be the D (6 bases). This CDR3 comprises 15 residues. V was shortened by 6 bases and J by 7 bases, with 18 bases between the two germline ends. Germline V gene lookup returns CDR1 LGHNT and CDR2 FRNRAP. The CDR3 is CASGPGQSPGEKLFF. In DNA form, the CDR3 reads TGTGCTAGTGGACCAGGACAGTCCCCCGGTGAAAAACTGTTTTTT.

This clone was seen once. The chain joins TRBV18 to TRBJ1-2; D perhaps matches TRBD1 (6 bases). V lost 2 bases to trimming and J lost 5 bases, with 12 bases between them. Germline V gives CDR1 KGHSH, CDR2 LQKENI. The length of the CDR3 is 14 residues. CDR3 region: CASSPSGDSYGYTF. DNA for the CDR3: TGTGCCAGCTCACCATCAGGGGATTCATATGGCTACACCTTC.